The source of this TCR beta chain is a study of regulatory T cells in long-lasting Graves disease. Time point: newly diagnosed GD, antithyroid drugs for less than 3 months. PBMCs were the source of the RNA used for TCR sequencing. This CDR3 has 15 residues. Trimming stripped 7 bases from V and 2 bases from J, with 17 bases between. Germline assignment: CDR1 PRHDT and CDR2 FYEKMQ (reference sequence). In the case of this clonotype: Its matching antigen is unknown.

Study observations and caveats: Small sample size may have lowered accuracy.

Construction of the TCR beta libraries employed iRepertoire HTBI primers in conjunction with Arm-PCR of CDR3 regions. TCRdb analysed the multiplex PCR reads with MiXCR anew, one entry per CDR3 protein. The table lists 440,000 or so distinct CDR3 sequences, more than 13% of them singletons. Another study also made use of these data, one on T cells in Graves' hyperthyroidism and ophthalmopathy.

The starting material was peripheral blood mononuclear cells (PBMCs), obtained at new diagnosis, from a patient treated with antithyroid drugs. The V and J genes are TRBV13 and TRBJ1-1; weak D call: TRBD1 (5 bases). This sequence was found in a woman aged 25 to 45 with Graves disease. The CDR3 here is CASKEGGAGNTEAFF. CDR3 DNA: TGTGCCAGCAAGGAAGGTGGGGCAGGCAACACTGAAGCTTTCTTT.